What follows are 27 T cell receptor beta chains derived from one specimen sequenced in a study of blood T cell repertoires in COVID-19. The repertoire was sequenced with immunoSEQ multiplex PCR; TCRdb's copy has only in-frame clones and lacks some. The sample carries some 200,000 clones, 84% recorded once. The sequencing input was peripheral blood. The source is a human donor in a cohort sampled during active COVID-19.

As to this clone: Other nucleotide sequences in the sample specify the same CDR3. The chain links TRBV28 to TRBJ2-7; 7 nucleotides align to TRBD2. V trimming: 2 bases; J trimming: 3 bases; junction bases outside the gene matches: 4. The length of the CDR3 is 14 residues. Germline V CDR1 and CDR2: MDHEN, SYDVKM. CDR3 in DNA: TGTGCCAGCAGTTTAGGGGGGGTCGTCTACGAGCAGTACTTC. It yields the protein CASSLGGVVYEQYF.

The chain has TRBV3-1 (or the pseudogene TRBV3-2) and TRBJ2-6; maybe TRBD1 (6 bases). Looked up from germline, CDR1 is LGHDT and CDR2 is YNNKEL (reference sequence). The V end lost 4 bases, the J end lost 18 bases, and 16 bases lay between the germline ends. This CDR3 region has 12 residues. CDR3 nucleotide sequence: TGTGCCAGCAGCCGGGGGTGGGGGCGGACGACTTTC. Its protein product is CASSRGWGRTTF.

The gene calls are TRBV7-9 and TRBJ1-1; perhaps TRBD1 as D (5 bases). Germline V gene data show CDR1 as SEHNR and CDR2 as FQNEAQ (reference sequence). The CDR3 is 16 residues long. Trimming took off 1 base at V and 5 bases at J, with 17 bases between the two ends. For the CDR3, the DNA is TGTGCCAGCAGCTTAGTTCCAGGGTTGATTACGACTGAAGCTTTCTTT. The encoded protein is CASSLVPGLITTEAFF.

This clone showed up just a few times. The chain is built from TRBV4-1 and TRBJ2-7; 11 nucleotides line up with TRBD1. Germline V CDR1 and CDR2: MGHRA, YSYEKL. The CDR3 spans 15 residues. V shed 2 bases and J 4 bases; nucleotides not matched to a gene: 4. This CDR3 reads CASSQRTGGPYEQYF. The CDR3 DNA reads TGCGCCAGCAGCCAACGGACAGGGGGCCCTTACGAGCAGTACTTC.

V usage is TRBV14 and J usage is TRBJ2-1; 11 bases align to TRBD2. The CDR3 contains 16 residues. After removal of 5 bases from V and 5 bases from J, the junction contained 8 bases not matched to a gene. The germline CDR1 and CDR2 sequences are SGHDN and FVKESK. This CDR3 is CASSERLAGMNNEQFF. The CDR3 nucleotides read TGTGCCAGCAGCGAGCGACTAGCGGGAATGAACAATGAGCAGTTCTTC.

This clone was picked up a small number of times. The V and J genes are TRBV6-5 and TRBJ2-7; D call uncertain. CDR1 is MNHEY, CDR2 SVGAGI, per germline. Trimming removed 6 bases at V and 6 bases at J, with 18 bases between. The CDR3 is made up of 14 amino acids. The CDR3, as DNA: TGTGCCAGCAGCACTACCGGGTCACCCCTCGAGCAGTACTTC. Protein: CASSTTGSPLEQYF.

V is TRBV30 and J is TRBJ2-3; D is perhaps TRBD2 (6 bases). The CDR3 is made up of 11 amino acids. CDR1 is GTSNPN, CDR2 SVGIG, per germline (reference sequence). The ends were cut back, 0 bases at V and 11 bases at J, with 9 bases in the middle. The CDR3 DNA is TGTGCCTGGAGTGTGGGGCGGGAGCAGTATTTT. Translating it yields CAWSVGREQYF.

This clone was seen a few times. The rearrangement joins TRBV11-2 to TRBJ1-5; D remains ambiguous. Deletions cut 3 bases from V and 4 bases from J, with 13 bases between. Germline V gene data show CDR1 as SGHAT and CDR2 as FQNNGV. The CDR3 runs 15 residues. The CDR3 DNA reads TGTGCCAGCAGCTTGAGCGCCCAGACGAATCAGCCCCAGCATTTT. Its protein product is CASSLSAQTNQPQHF.

CDR3 sequence (DNA): TGTGCCAGTAGTATGGCACACCCGACCGGGGAGCTGTTTTTT. Amino acids: CASSMAHPTGELFF. V usage is TRBV19 and J usage is TRBJ2-2; no clear D. The CDR3 is 14 residues long. The germline V gene encodes CDR1 LNHDA and CDR2 SQIVND (reference sequence). V lost 3 bases and J lost 5, with 10 bases in between. The full variable domain, with the rest looked up from reference TRBV19 and TRBJ2-2, is DGGITQSPKYLFRKEGQNVTLSCEQNLNHDAMYWYRQDPGQGLRLIYYSQIVNDFQKGDIAEGYSVSREKKESFPLTVTSAQKNPTAFYLCASSMAHPTGELFFGEGSRLTVL.

The chain has TRBV2 and TRBJ2-2; the D is unclear. This CDR3 comprises 14 residues. Trimming stripped 6 bases from V and 1 base from J, with 9 bases between. From germline, CDR1 is SNHLY and CDR2 FYNNEI. The CDR3 here is CASRVQKNTGELFF. DNA of the CDR3: TGTGCCAGCAGGGTGCAGAAGAACACCGGGGAGCTGTTTTTT.

Here the CDR3 reads CASSWQINEKLFF. CDR3 coding DNA: TGTGCCAGCAGTTGGCAGATTAATGAAAAACTGTTTTTT. The chain couples TRBV27 to TRBJ1-4, with D uncertain. The V end lost 4 bases, the J end lost 4 bases, and 7 bases lay between the germline ends. Looked up from germline, CDR1 is MNHEY and CDR2 is SMNVEV (reference sequence). The CDR3 totals 13 residues.

This chain uses TRBV2 with TRBJ2-5; 10 bases are a match to TRBD1. CDR1 is SNHLY and CDR2 is FYNNEI in the germline V gene. The CDR3 totals 14 residues. V lost 5 bases to trimming and J lost 5 bases; unmatched junction nucleotides: 5. Here the CDR3 DNA reads TGTGCCAGCAGTCCCGACAGGGGGCGGGAGACCCAGTACTTC. It is translated as CASSPDRGRETQYF.

The CDR3 spells CASTFRGGQGAWEQYF. CDR3 nucleotides: TGTGCCAGCACCTTCCGGGGTGGTCAGGGGGCCTGGGAGCAGTACTTC. The chain uses TRBV27 and TRBJ2-7, with 8 bases lining up with TRBD1. The CDR3 covers 16 residues. Unmatched junction bases numbered 18, after V lost 7 bases and J lost 7 bases. Germline V gene data show CDR1 as MNHEY and CDR2 as SMNVEV (reference sequence).

V and J are TRBV18 and TRBJ2-5; 10 bases map to TRBD1. Germline V gene lookup returns CDR1 KGHSH and CDR2 LQKENI. This CDR3 has 17 amino acids. V was clipped by 3 bases and J by 4 bases; unmatched bases: 11. The CDR3 spells CASSPSRTGGFLETQYF. The CDR3 nucleotides are TGTGCCAGCTCACCCAGTCGGACAGGGGGGTTCTTAGAGACCCAGTACTTC.

The chain couples TRBV7-2 to TRBJ2-1, with a weak D call TRBD2 (5 bases). The germline V and J ends were trimmed by 0 bases and 7 bases, with 16 bases remaining between them. Germline CDR1 and CDR2: SGHTA and FQGNSA. This CDR3 spans 16 amino acids. Here the CDR3 reads CASSLAVAPSLNEQFF. The DNA for the CDR3 is TGTGCCAGCAGCTTAGCGGTAGCGCCGAGTCTGAATGAGCAGTTCTTC.

This CDR3 reads CASLSRGAGEQYF. Here the CDR3 DNA reads TGTGCCAGCCTATCCAGGGGGGCTGGCGAGCAGTACTTC. J is TRBJ2-7 and V is TRBV6-5; D perhaps matches TRBD1 (7 bases). Trimming removed 8 bases at V and 6 bases at J, with 17 bases between. This CDR3 has 13 residues. CDR1 and CDR2 (germline): MNHEY, SVGAGI.

V and J are TRBV7-2 and TRBJ2-7, with D perhaps matching TRBD1 (5 bases). There are 16 residues in the CDR3. The germline V gene encodes CDR1 SGHTA and CDR2 FQGNSA. Trimming shortened V by 5 bases and J by 4 bases, and 21 bases separated the two germline ends. The DNA for the CDR3 is TGTGCCAGCAGCCCAAGGGGCCCCCCGGCCCCATACGAGCAGTACTTC. This codes for CASSPRGPPAPYEQYF.

The chain has TRBV3-1 (or the pseudogene TRBV3-2) and TRBJ2-7, with 7 bases lining up with TRBD1. Germline assignment: CDR1 LGHDT and CDR2 YNNKEL (reference sequence). J gave up 2 bases and V 6 bases, and 7 bases lay outside the gene matches. The CDR3 totals 14 residues. CDR3 nucleotide sequence: TGTGCCAGCAGTCACGGGACAGTGACCTACGAGCAGTACTTC. Its protein product is CASSHGTVTYEQYF.

The chain combines TRBV13 with TRBJ2-7, with D tentatively TRBD2 (5 bases). The CDR3 runs to 14 residues. The germline V and J ends were trimmed by 2 bases and 2 bases, with 10 bases remaining between them. Germline CDR1 PRHDT, CDR2 FYEKMQ (reference sequence). CDR3 in DNA: TGTGCCAGCAGCTTAAGGACTGATCCCTACGAGCAGTACTTC. Its protein product is CASSLRTDPYEQYF.

The chain has TRBV7-8 and TRBJ1-2; D gene uncertain. The CDR3 is 13 amino acids. Germline loops: CDR1 SGHVS, CDR2 FQNEAQ. V was cut by 0 bases and J by 6 bases, with 8 bases left in between. CDR3 in amino acids: CASSLASRDGYTF. As DNA, the CDR3 is TGTGCCAGCAGCTTAGCGAGCCGGGATGGCTACACCTTC.

A remark on this clone: The same CDR3 arises from other DNA sequences in this sample as well. The rearrangement uses TRBV7-9 and TRBJ2-1, with TRBD2 matching 9 bases. V gave up 5 bases and J gave up 4 bases; unmatched junction bases: 12. Germline assignment: CDR1 SEHNR and CDR2 FQNEAQ (reference sequence). This CDR3 has 17 residues. CDR3 protein: CASSPRGGRAPYNEQFF. The CDR3 nucleotides read TGTGCCAGCAGCCCCCGTGGCGGGAGGGCCCCTTACAATGAGCAGTTCTTC.

The V gene is TRBV7-9, the J gene TRBJ2-1; D is perhaps TRBD1 (6 bases). The germline V gene has CDR1 SEHNR and CDR2 FQNEAQ (reference sequence). V lost 1 base, J lost 7 bases, and 11 bases lay in between. CDR3 length: 14 residues. The CDR3 coding sequence is TGTGCCAGCAGCTTAGACAGGGTAGCAAATGAGCAGTTCTTC. Translated, it gives CASSLDRVANEQFF.

Points on this clone: Other DNA sequences in the sample encode the same CDR3. The V and J genes are TRBV28 and TRBJ2-7; 7 bases are a match to TRBD2. V trimming: 3 bases; J trimming: 3 bases; junction bases outside the gene matches: 5. The CDR3 has 14 residues. Per the germline V gene, CDR1 is MDHEN and CDR2 is SYDVKM. The CDR3 bases are TGTGCCAGCAGTTTGGGGGGGGTCGTCTACGAGCAGTACTTC. Protein: CASSLGGVVYEQYF.

The chain couples TRBV2 to TRBJ2-7, with unresolved D. Trimming cost V 3 bases and J 6 bases, with 9 bases left between them. Germline CDR1 is SNHLY and CDR2 is FYNNEI. The CDR3 runs to 12 residues. The CDR3 is CASSDWAGEQYF. CDR3 DNA sequence: TGTGCCAGCAGTGACTGGGCCGGCGAGCAGTACTTC.

J is TRBJ2-7 and V is TRBV21-1; the table's D gene call, TRBD1, was not cross checked with the DNA. TRBV21-1 is reported as a pseudogene. This CDR3 is built from 13 residues. The CDR3 is CASSDQGRCEQYF. The CDR3 nucleotides read TGTGCCAGCAGCGACCAGGGAAGATGCGAGCAGTACTTC.

The chain is built from TRBV29-1 and TRBJ2-3; D may be TRBD2 (7 bases). The ends were cut back, 5 bases at V and 3 bases at J, with 12 bases in the middle. Germline V gene lookup returns CDR1 SQVTM and CDR2 ANQGSEA. The CDR3 is 13 amino acids. CDR3 sequence: CSVRGGATDTQYF. CDR3 sequence (DNA): TGCAGCGTTAGAGGGGGGGCAACAGATACGCAGTATTTT.

The rearrangement links TRBV30 to TRBJ2-2; a possible D gene is TRBD1 (7 bases). The CDR3 sequence is 14 residues long. The ends were cut back, 5 bases at V and 0 bases at J, with 10 bases in the middle. CDR1 and CDR2 (germline): GTSNPN, SVGIG (reference sequence). The CDR3 spells CAWAGQPNTGELFF. The DNA for the CDR3 is TGTGCCTGGGCGGGACAGCCGAACACCGGGGAGCTGTTTTTT.